A single sample gave rise to the 21 T cell receptor beta chains below, sequenced in a study of T-cell reconstitution after alpha-beta-depleted transplantation in children. Researchers prepared the TCRbeta library using unique molecular identifiers, the study reports. TCRdb ran MiXCR on the PCR reads and lists one entry per CDR3 protein. Of about 420,000 distinct CDR3 sequences in the sample, 15% to 20% are singletons; the top ten hold roughly 29%. The material was PBMCs, mostly from graft donor cells, obtained 360 days after TCRalphabeta/CD19-depleted stem cell transplant. The receptors originated from a boy younger than two who had a stem cell transplant for Wiskott-Aldrich syndrome, so the T cells may come from the graft donor.

The CDR3 bases are TGTGCCAGCAGCAAACAGGGGAGGGATACGCAGTATTTT. Its translation: CASSKQGRDTQYF. This chain connects TRBV7-2 to TRBJ2-3, with D possibly matching TRBD1 (7 bases). This CDR3 region has 13 residues. V gave up 5 bases and J gave up 6 bases, with 12 bases separating them. From germline, CDR1 is SGHTA and CDR2 FQGNSA.

This clonotype was seen a handful of times. CDR3 sequence (DNA): TGCGCCAGCAGCCAAGGGAGGGAAGAGACCCAGTACTTC. Encoded protein: CASSQGREETQYF. The chain couples TRBV4-3 to TRBJ2-5, with D maybe TRBD2 (6 bases). This CDR3 spans 13 amino acids. The V gene lost 1 base and the J gene lost 3 bases, with 6 bases spanning the gap. Germline assignment: CDR1 LGHNA and CDR2 YSLEER.

A remark on this clonotype: A much larger clonotype is one base distant, so this may be a read error. The V gene is TRBV7-9, the J gene TRBJ2-7, with D perhaps TRBD2 (5 bases). Trimming left V 7 bases short and J 6 bases short, with 16 bases between. Germline V gene data show CDR1 as SEHNR and CDR2 as FQNEAQ (reference sequence). CDR3 size: 13 residues. CDR3 loop: CASTRGFFSEQYF. The CDR3 DNA is TGTGCCAGCACCAGAGGGTTTTTTAGCGAGCAGTACTTC.

The chain carries TRBV20-1 and TRBJ1-6; 7 bases are a match to TRBD1. The germline gives CDR1 DFQATT, CDR2 SNEGSKA (reference sequence). The J segment lost 8 bases and the V segment lost 3 bases, leaving 4 bases of the junction unmatched. CDR3 length: 13 residues. CDR3 protein: CSASGQVDSPLHF. CDR3 coding DNA: TGCAGTGCTAGCGGACAGGTCGATTCACCCCTCCACTTT.

This clonotype showed up just once. The rearrangement joins TRBV5-1 to TRBJ1-4, with 8 nucleotides matching TRBD1. CDR1 and CDR2 from the germline V gene are SGHRS and YFSETQ. CDR3 size: 14 residues. After removal of 3 bases from V and 11 bases from J, the junction contained 9 bases not matched to a gene. DNA of the CDR3: TGCGCCAGCAGCTCGACAGGGGCCAAGGGGAAACTGTTTTTT. Its protein product is CASSSTGAKGKLFF.

This clonotype was detected many times. V and J are TRBV20-1 and TRBJ2-7, with 13 bases matching TRBD2. The trim removed 5 bases at V and 5 bases at J, leaving 6 bases unmatched. The CDR3 totals 14 residues. Germline CDR1 is DFQATT and CDR2 is SNEGSKA (reference sequence). This CDR3 reads CSALPGLAGHEQYF. The CDR3 DNA is TGCAGTGCTTTACCGGGACTAGCGGGACACGAGCAGTACTTC.

In its sample, this clonotype was seen a few times. The chain recombines TRBV3-1 with TRBJ2-7; 8 bases are a match to TRBD2. The CDR3 loop spans 18 amino acids. V trimming: 4 bases; J trimming: 1 base; junction bases outside the gene matches: 15. CDR1 and CDR2 (germline): LGHDT, YNNKEL (reference sequence). CDR3 DNA: TGTGCCAGCAGCCTTACGATTGGACCGGGAGGGAGATCCTACGAGCAGTACTTC. Translation: CASSLTIGPGGRSYEQYF.

V gene TRBV7-9 combines with J gene TRBJ1-4, with 8 bases lining up with TRBD1. The CDR3 is made up of 14 amino acids. Germline assignment: CDR1 SEHNR and CDR2 FQNEAQ (reference sequence). V shed 6 bases, J shed 8 bases, and the junction held 8 bases outside the gene matches. The CDR3 protein is CASRRDRGDEKLFF. As DNA, the CDR3 is TGTGCCAGCAGACGTGACAGGGGCGACGAAAAACTGTTTTTT. Based on the CDR3 plus reference TRBV7-9 and TRBJ1-4, the full variable domain is DTGVSQNPRHKITKRGQNVTFRCDPISEHNRLYWYRQTLGQGPEFLTYFQNEAQLEKSRLLSDRFSAERPKGSFSTLEIQRTEQGDSAMYLCASRRDRGDEKLFFGSGTQLSVL.

The chain combines TRBV27 with TRBJ2-7; TRBD1 is a possible D gene (7 bases). Germline CDR1 MNHEY, CDR2 SMNVEV (reference sequence). This CDR3 is 13 amino acids long. Trimming pared 5 bases from V and 5 bases from J, leaving 13 bases between. The CDR3 sequence is CASSPPGGHEQYF. CDR3 in DNA: TGTGCCAGCAGTCCACCAGGGGGGCACGAGCAGTACTTC.

The chain uses TRBV9 and TRBJ2-2; no firm D call. The V gene's germline CDR1 is SGDLS and CDR2 YYNGEE. This CDR3 region has 16 residues. V lost 2 bases and J 4 bases, leaving 15 bases between the germline ends. The CDR3 sequence: CASSVAPSSGTGELFF. CDR3 coding DNA: TGTGCCAGCAGCGTCGCCCCCAGCAGTGGCACCGGGGAGCTGTTTTTT.

This clonotype showed up just a few times. J is TRBJ2-3 and V is TRBV13, with TRBD2 matching over 9 bases. Germline-derived CDR1 and CDR2 are PRHDT and FYEKMQ (reference sequence). V shed 4 bases and J 2 bases; nucleotides not matched to a gene: 4. The CDR3 covers 15 residues. The CDR3 DNA reads as TGTGCCAGCAGCTCGGGACTAGCATTCACAGATACGCAGTATTTT. It codes for CASSSGLAFTDTQYF. Full variable domain (rest looked up from reference TRBV13 and TRBJ2-3): AAGVIQSPRHLIKEKRETATLKCYPIPRHDTVYWYQQGPGQDPQFLISFYEKMQSDKGSIPDRFSAQQFSDYHSELNMSSLELGDSALYFCASSSGLAFTDTQYFGPGTRLTVL.

There are many counts of this clonotype. The chain is built from TRBV12-3 or TRBV12-4 and TRBJ2-4; either TRBD1 or TRBD2 may fit D (6 bases each). The CDR3 runs 15 residues. The ends were cut back, 2 bases at V and 2 bases at J, with 10 bases in the middle. The chain's CDR3 is CASSLRRDTKNIQYF. Written as DNA, the CDR3 is TGTGCCAGCAGTTTAAGGCGGGACACCAAAAACATTCAGTACTTC.

The chain links TRBV7-9 to TRBJ2-1; D is unresolved. This CDR3 is built from 16 residues. Germline V gene lookup returns CDR1 SEHNR and CDR2 FQNEAQ (reference sequence). V was trimmed by 2 bases and J by 0 bases, leaving 11 bases between them. The CDR3 is CASSLTVGPSYNEQFF. The CDR3 nucleotides are TGTGCCAGCAGCTTAACAGTCGGGCCCTCCTACAATGAGCAGTTCTTC.

This clonotype came up a few times. The rearrangement links TRBV24-1 to TRBJ2-6; 9 nucleotides match TRBD1. Germline V gives CDR1 KGHDR, CDR2 SFDVKD. V was clipped by 3 bases and J by 3 bases; unmatched bases: 5. The CDR3 covers 17 residues. CDR3 in DNA: TGTGCCACCAGTGATCCCGGGACAGGGTATGGGGCCAACGTCCTGACTTTC. It specifies CATSDPGTGYGANVLTF.

This clonotype was found a few times. V and J are TRBV12-3 or TRBV12-4 and TRBJ1-5; D unclear. There are 15 residues in the CDR3. V lost 7 bases, J lost 1 base, and 14 bases lay in between. In DNA form, the CDR3 reads TGTGCCAGCACCCTGGACGGTGGGAGCAATCAGCCCCAGCATTTT. Amino acid sequence: CASTLDGGSNQPQHF.

This chain connects TRBV15 to TRBJ2-5; D unclear. The length of the CDR3 is 11 residues. Germline loops: CDR1 LNHNV, CDR2 YYDKDF (reference sequence). V was clipped by 3 bases and J by 4 bases, with 3 bases between them. DNA of the CDR3: TGTGCCACCAGCAGTTTAGAGACCCAGTACTTC. Protein product: CATSSLETQYF. Full variable domain (remainder filled in from reference TRBV15 and TRBJ2-5): DAMVIQNPRYQVTQFGKPVTLSCSQTLNHNVMYWYQQKSSQAPKLLFHYYDKDFNNEADTPDNFQSRRPNTSFCFLDIRSPGLGDTAMYLCATSSLETQYFGPGTRLLVL.

J is TRBJ2-5 and V is TRBV28; D is perhaps TRBD1 or TRBD2 (5 bases each). Germline loops: CDR1 MDHEN, CDR2 SYDVKM. The CDR3 sequence is 12 residues long. The V and J ends lost 8 bases and 0 bases respectively, with 7 bases between them. CDR3 coding DNA: TGTGCCAGCTGGGGGAACCAAGAGACCCAGTACTTC. Its translation is CASWGNQETQYF.

In its sample, this clonotype was seen many times. The junction shows a germline mismatch at one end, possibly a read error. V is TRBV7-2 and J is TRBJ2-3; a weak D match, TRBD2 (6 bases). The CDR3 contains 14 residues. CDR1 is SGHTA, CDR2 FQGNSA, per germline. This CDR3 is CASSLAGFTDTQYF. The CDR3 DNA follows: TGCGCCAGCAGCTTGGCGGGGTTCACAGATACGCAGTATTTT.

The chain has TRBV5-6 and TRBJ2-7; D might be TRBD1 (5 bases). This CDR3 region has 18 residues. Trimming cost V 0 bases and J 5 bases, with 24 bases left between them. Germline assignment: CDR1 SGHDT and CDR2 YYEEEE. CDR3 sequence (DNA): TGTGCCAGCAGCTTGGCCGTTTTTAGACAGATCGCTTTGGACGAGCAGTACTTC. Translated, it gives CASSLAVFRQIALDEQYF.

This clonotype was observed a few times. V gene TRBV7-9 combines with J gene TRBJ2-7; 7 bases are a match to TRBD2. J lost 4 bases, V lost 1 base, and 10 bases had no gene match. Germline lookup yields CDR1 SEHNR and CDR2 FQNEAQ (reference sequence). The CDR3 covers 16 residues. This CDR3 reads CASSLGYPGLRYEQYF. CDR3 nucleotide sequence: TGTGCCAGCAGCTTAGGTTACCCGGGACTACGGTACGAGCAGTACTTC.

This rearrangement joins TRBV5-1 to TRBJ1-2; TRBD1 aligns across 9 bases. Germline V gives CDR1 SGHRS, CDR2 YFSETQ. J lost 0 bases, V lost 5 bases, and 2 bases had no gene match. The CDR3 is made up of 14 amino acids. In nucleotides, the CDR3 is TGCGCCAGCAGATGGGACAGGGCTAACTATGGCTACACCTTC. Amino acids: CASRWDRANYGYTF.